This TCR beta chain was recorded in a study of glioma-infiltrating T cells. The wider study: WHO grade II oligodendrogliomas or astrocytomas, plus non-recurrent WHO grade IV glioblastomas, were sampled. Blood libraries targeted about 4- to 11-fold coverage of 910,000 or so T cells.

Whole-study findings and limits: Patients with low tissue-blood divergence carried a signature set of shared blood CDR3 motifs.

The iRepertoire nested amplicon-rescue multiplex PCR amplified TCR alpha and beta CDR3s from RNA. One entry per CDR3 protein results from TCRdb running MiXCR on the multiplex PCR reads. The sample lists fewer than 500,000 distinct CDR3 sequences; 41% were seen once. Worth noting for this clonotype: The target antigen is unknown.

This clonotype was obtained from a human donor with low-grade glioma or glioblastoma, undergoing nonglioma brain surgery, or in good health (not recorded which). The sequencing input was glioma tissue, nonneoplastic brain tissue, or PBMCs (not recorded which).

CDR3 region: CATRSSSTRNIQYF. DNA of the CDR3: TGTGCCACGAGGTCTAGCTCAACCAGAAACATTCAGTACTTC. V gene TRBV28 combines with J gene TRBJ2-4; possibly TRBD2 for D (5 bases). This CDR3 has 14 amino acids. V shed 10 bases and J shed 6 bases, with 19 bases lying between them. Germline lookup yields CDR1 MDHEN and CDR2 SYDVKM. The variable domain in full, completed from reference TRBV28 and TRBJ2-4, reads DVKVTQSSRYLVKRTGEKVFLECVQDMDHENMFWYRQDPGLGLRLIYFSYDVKMKEKGDIPEGYSVSREKKERFSLILESASTNQTSMYLCATRSSSTRNIQYFGAGTRLSVL.